The 13 T cell receptor beta chains below all came from one sample that was sequenced in a study of beta chain features in type 1 diabetes. Their antigen targets remain unknown. Overall study findings and caveats: Shorter TCRB CDR3s, moderately but significantly so, were found in Type 1 diabetes patients in all four CD4+ subsets.

Sequenced material consisted of expressed TCRB transcripts (all of the isolated RNA was reverse transcribed). The repertoire was sequenced with immunoSEQ multiplex PCR; TCRdb's copy has only in-frame clones and lacks some. The table records under 300,000 clones, approximately 11% of them present only once. Input material: naive CD4+ T cells from blood. The receptors originated from a man aged 30-40 years with type 1 diabetes.

J is TRBJ1-5 and V is TRBV28; D might be TRBD1 (5 bases). The V and J ends lost 6 bases and 4 bases respectively, with 16 bases between them. This CDR3 has 15 amino acids. Germline V lookup: CDR1 MDHEN, CDR2 SYDVKM. CDR3 coding DNA: TGTGCCAGCAGGGGGGGGTCTGCGGGGAATCAGCCCCAGCATTTT. Encoded protein: CASRGGSAGNQPQHF.

This sequence joins TRBV7-9 and TRBJ2-2; D not resolved. The CDR3 sequence is 11 residues long. CDR1 and CDR2 (germline): SEHNR, FQNEAQ (reference sequence). Trimming stripped 6 bases from V and 7 bases from J, with 6 bases between. DNA for the CDR3: TGTGCCAGCAGTACATACGGGGAGCTGTTTTTT. Protein: CASSTYGELFF. Supplemented by reference TRBV7-9 and TRBJ2-2, the full variable domain reads DTGVSQNPRHKITKRGQNVTFRCDPISEHNRLYWYRQTLGQGPEFLTYFQNEAQLEKSRLLSDRFSAERPKGSFSTLEIQRTEQGDSAMYLCASSTYGELFFGEGSRLTVL.

This clone was observed a handful of times. Other DNA sequences in this sample translate to the same CDR3. The gene calls are TRBV5-1 and TRBJ2-6, with 8 bases lining up with TRBD1. The germline V gene encodes CDR1 SGHRS and CDR2 YFSETQ. CDR3 length: 15 residues. V was clipped by 4 bases and J by 2 bases; unmatched bases: 2. In DNA, the CDR3 is TGCGCCAGCAGCCCGGACAGGGCTGGGGCCAACGTCCTGACTTTC. Encoded protein: CASSPDRAGANVLTF.

V gene TRBV5-6 combines with J gene TRBJ1-5; D not resolved. CDR1 is SGHDT, CDR2 YYEEEE, per germline. The germline V and J ends were trimmed by 7 bases and 4 bases, with 18 bases remaining between them. This CDR3 spans 15 amino acids. CDR3 DNA sequence: TGTGCCAGCTTTAGGATTTCGGAGGGAAATCAGCCCCAGCATTTT. Amino acid sequence: CASFRISEGNQPQHF.

This clone occurred a few times. This chain connects TRBV19 to TRBJ2-3; 10 nucleotides agree with TRBD2. There are 15 residues in the CDR3. With 7 bases clipped from V and 1 base from J, the junction kept 5 bases outside the gene matches. Germline-derived CDR1 and CDR2 are LNHDA and SQIVND (reference sequence). The chain's CDR3 is CASMGLASGTDTQYF. The DNA of the CDR3 is TGTGCCAGTATGGGACTAGCGAGCGGCACAGATACGCAGTATTTT.

This clone turned up a few times. V and J are TRBV19 and TRBJ2-2; the D is unclear. Germline assignment: CDR1 LNHDA and CDR2 SQIVND (reference sequence). The CDR3 consists of 14 residues. Trimming removed 4 bases from V and 1 base from J, with 7 bases in between. The CDR3 sequence is CASSRAENTGELFF. CDR3 coding DNA: TGTGCCAGTAGTAGGGCAGAGAACACCGGGGAGCTGTTTTTT.

A few counts support this clone. The V and J genes are TRBV6-1 and TRBJ1-2, with D possibly being TRBD1 (6 bases). CDR3 length: 13 residues. V was cut by 4 bases and J by 3 bases, with 9 bases left in between. Germline-derived CDR1 and CDR2 are MNHNS and SASEGT. The CDR3 DNA is TGTGCCAGCAGTGGGGACACCCACTATGGCTACACCTTC. This sequence encodes CASSGDTHYGYTF.

The rearrangement links TRBV7-3 to TRBJ2-1; possible D gene TRBD2, 6 bases. The V end was cut by 11 bases, the J end by 1 base, with 15 bases between. The CDR3 loop spans 14 amino acids. Germline V gives CDR1 SGHTA, CDR2 FQGTGA. The CDR3, as DNA: TGTGCCTCCTCTTCCGGGGGTTCCTACAATGAGCAGTTCTTC. Translating gives CASSSGGSYNEQFF.

This clone was found a few times. J is TRBJ2-3 and V is TRBV7-2; D call uncertain. The germline V and J ends were trimmed by 0 bases and 0 bases, with 4 bases remaining between them. This CDR3 has 14 residues. Germline assignment: CDR1 SGHTA and CDR2 FQGNSA. The CDR3 DNA reads as TGTGCCAGCAGCTTAGCGACTAGCACAGATACGCAGTATTTT. This translates into CASSLATSTDTQYF.

In its sample, this clone was seen a few times. The V and J genes are TRBV19 and TRBJ1-4; D is perhaps TRBD1 (6 bases). The germline gives CDR1 LNHDA, CDR2 SQIVND (reference sequence). Deletions cut 4 bases from V and 8 bases from J, with 17 bases between. CDR3 length: 15 amino acids. CDR3: CASSTSDSRGEKLFF. DNA for the CDR3: TGTGCCAGTAGTACCTCGGACAGCAGGGGAGAAAAACTGTTTTTT.

This clone has more than one count but fewer than ten. The chain is built from TRBV9 and TRBJ1-1, with 9 nucleotides matching TRBD1. Germline V CDR1 and CDR2: SGDLS, YYNGEE. The V segment lost 0 bases and the J segment 4 bases; nucleotides outside the gene matches: 1. This CDR3 has 14 amino acids. Written as DNA, the CDR3 is TGTGCCAGCAGCGTAGGGGACAGGGTCACTGAAGCTTTCTTT. Amino acid sequence: CASSVGDRVTEAFF.

This clone came up a few times. This chain joins TRBV7-9 and TRBJ2-3; no firm D call. CDR1 is SEHNR and CDR2 is FQNEAQ in the germline V gene (reference sequence). The CDR3 is 14 amino acids. V was pared by 2 bases and J by 6 bases, with 12 bases between. The CDR3 spells CASSLFVGPDTQYF. The CDR3 bases are TGTGCCAGCAGCTTATTTGTGGGCCCGGATACGCAGTATTTT.

This chain links TRBV6-6 with TRBJ2-5; 16 bases line up with TRBD2. The CDR3 consists of 16 residues. With 4 bases clipped from V and 5 bases from J, the junction kept 4 bases outside the gene matches. Germline CDR1 is MNHNY and CDR2 is SVGAGI (reference sequence). The CDR3 protein is CASSSGTSGGDETQYF. In DNA form, the CDR3 reads TGTGCCAGCAGTTCAGGGACTAGCGGGGGGGACGAGACCCAGTACTTC.